A single sample is the source of the 7 T cell receptor beta chains below, sequenced in a study of T cell changes during pregnancy in multiple sclerosis. Measured with immunoSEQ multiplex PCR; TCRdb has only the in-frame clones, and not every one. The sample shows about 40,000 clones, 70% to 90% of them seen only once. Specimen: CD4+ T cells from peripheral blood mononuclear cells, collected before pregnancy. The receptors originated from a female donor with multiple sclerosis, enrolled in a pregnancy study.

The rearrangement uses TRBV30 and TRBJ2-5, with D unresolved. This CDR3 comprises 12 residues. In germline, CDR1 is GTSNPN, CDR2 SVGIG (reference sequence). V lost 2 bases and J 0 bases, leaving 4 bases between the germline ends. Here the CDR3 reads CAWSWHQETQYF. In nucleotides, the CDR3 is TGTGCCTGGAGTTGGCACCAAGAGACCCAGTACTTC.

The V and J genes are TRBV2 and TRBJ2-7; 7 bases align to TRBD1. The junction had 9 bases not matched to a gene; V was cut back by 4 bases and J by 0 bases. CDR1 SNHLY and CDR2 FYNNEI come from the germline V gene. The CDR3 runs 16 residues. As DNA, the CDR3 is TGTGCCAGCAGTGGTGAACAGGGGTCCCACTCCTACGAGCAGTACTTC. This sequence encodes CASSGEQGSHSYEQYF.

CDR3 DNA: TGTGCCACCCGGGCGGACAGGGAAGGGGAAGCTTTCTTT. It specifies CATRADREGEAFF. The chain is built from TRBV19 and TRBJ1-1, with TRBD1 matching 8 bases. Germline lookup yields CDR1 LNHDA and CDR2 SQIVND (reference sequence). Trimming at V came to 10 bases and at J to 8 bases, leaving 12 bases not matched to a gene. This CDR3 is 13 amino acids long. Full variable domain (rest looked up from reference TRBV19 and TRBJ1-1): DGGITQSPKYLFRKEGQNVTLSCEQNLNHDAMYWYRQDPGQGLRLIYYSQIVNDFQKGDIAEGYSVSREKKESFPLTVTSAQKNPTAFYLCATRADREGEAFFGQGTRLTVV.

The chain carries TRBV11-2 and TRBJ2-4; a weak D match, TRBD1 (5 bases). Trimming left V 5 bases short and J 8 bases short, with 13 bases between. The CDR3 runs 13 residues. Per the germline V gene, CDR1 is SGHAT and CDR2 is FQNNGV. In nucleotides, the CDR3 is TGTGCCAGCAGCCTCGGCAGGGATGACATTCAGTACTTC. Its protein is CASSLGRDDIQYF.

This clone was detected only once. Since the CDR3 does not end with the conserved phenylalanine or tryptophan, this likely comes from a read error. It is unclear where the CDR3 begins or ends on the DNA, so no DNA is shown, and the CDR3 is as TCRdb lists it. This rearrangement joins TRBV5-6 to TRBJ1-2. Looked up from germline, CDR1 is SGHDT and CDR2 is YYEEEE. Inclusive of both ends, the CDR3 amounts to 12 amino acids. The CDR3 loop is CASSLPLGVRVL.

This clone was seen just once. V usage is TRBV6-5 and J usage is TRBJ1-1, with TRBD1 matching over 7 bases. V lost 5 bases, J lost 1 base, and 7 bases stayed unmatched. The CDR3 has 15 amino acids. Germline V CDR1 and CDR2: MNHEY, SVGAGI. The CDR3 here is CASSLTWTGNTEAFF. For the CDR3, the DNA is TGTGCCAGCAGTCTTACGTGGACAGGGAACACTGAAGCTTTCTTT.

This sequence joins TRBV6-4 and TRBJ2-7; tentative D call: TRBD1 (5 bases). The CDR3 is 14 residues long. V lost 3 bases and J 0 bases, leaving 9 bases between the germline ends. Germline V gene data show CDR1 as MRHNA and CDR2 as SNTAGT. The CDR3 bases are TGTGCCAGCAGTGAGCAGGGTGGCTCCTACGAGCAGTACTTC. Encoded protein: CASSEQGGSYEQYF.